Each of the 8 T cell receptor beta chains below was sequenced from the same sample in a study of blood T cell repertoires in COVID-19. TCRdb's copy holds only in-frame clones and misses some; the assay was immunoSEQ multiplex PCR. The repertoire consists of fewer than 85,000 clones, with more than 60% occurring once and the leading ten covering 15% to 20%. Sequencing was carried out using peripheral blood. Every receptor here comes from a woman at least 80 years old with active or convalescent COVID-19.

This clone was picked up one time. The rearrangement links TRBV4-3 to TRBJ1-2, with a tentative D call TRBD1 (6 bases). Trimming removed 0 bases from V and 7 bases from J, with 15 bases in between. Germline V CDR1 and CDR2: LGHNA, YSLEER. The CDR3 extends over 15 amino acids. The CDR3 spells CASSQDTGPGVGYTF. The CDR3 DNA follows: TGCGCCAGCAGCCAAGATACAGGCCCAGGGGTTGGCTACACCTTC.

J is TRBJ2-4 and V is TRBV14, with a weak D call TRBD1 (6 bases). CDR1 and CDR2 from the germline V gene are SGHDN and FVKESK. The CDR3 spans 17 residues. Trimming took 5 bases from V and 1 from J, leaving 18 bases between them. CDR3 loop: CASSYGTRLSAKNIQYF. In DNA form, the CDR3 reads TGTGCCAGCAGCTATGGGACACGATTATCTGCCAAAAACATTCAGTACTTC.

J is TRBJ2-2 and V is TRBV5-4, with 12 positions matching TRBD2. Trimming cost V 1 base and J 4 bases; bases outside gene matches: 8. The CDR3 is 18 amino acids. CDR1 and CDR2 (germline): SGHNT, YYREEE (reference sequence). The DNA of the CDR3 is TGTGCCAGCAGCTTGCCCCAAGGACTAGCGGGGATCACCGGGGAGCTGTTTTTT. Its translation is CASSLPQGLAGITGELFF.

V gene TRBV7-2 combines with J gene TRBJ2-2; D is unclear. The CDR3 is 15 residues long. V lost 1 base and J lost 2, with 8 bases in between. Germline CDR1 and CDR2: SGHTA and FQGNSA. The CDR3 sequence: CASSLVASNTGELFF. In nucleotides, the CDR3 is TGTGCCAGCAGCTTAGTGGCCTCCAACACCGGGGAGCTGTTTTTT.

This clone was counted once. The chain couples TRBV27 to TRBJ1-2; TRBD1 matches 9 bases. Germline CDR1 and CDR2: MNHEY and SMNVEV (reference sequence). The V gene end was trimmed by 5 bases and the J gene end by 6 bases; junction bases not matched to a gene: 7. The CDR3 extends over 14 amino acids. The CDR3 loop is CASSPTGGAHGYTF. CDR3 DNA sequence: TGTGCCAGCAGTCCTACAGGGGGCGCCCATGGCTACACCTTC.

The rearrangement joins TRBV21-1 to TRBJ2-7; the table calls TRBD2, which could not be checked here. TRBV21-1 is a documented pseudogene. There are 15 residues in the CDR3. CDR3 protein: CASSNRDSDNYEQYF. The CDR3 nucleotides are TGTGCCAGCAGCAATAGGGACTCGGATAACTACGAGCAGTACTTC.

This sequence joins TRBV5-1 and TRBJ1-6; 10 bases are shared with TRBD1. The V segment lost 0 bases and the J segment 8 bases; nucleotides outside the gene matches: 2. CDR3 length: 15 residues. The germline V gene encodes CDR1 SGHRS and CDR2 YFSETQ. The CDR3 loop reads CASSLEGQGDSPLHF. The DNA of the CDR3 is TGCGCCAGCAGCTTGGAAGGACAGGGGGATTCACCCCTCCACTTT.

This rearrangement joins TRBV7-9 to TRBJ1-4, with D uncertain. The CDR3 consists of 14 residues. Germline V gene data show CDR1 as SEHNR and CDR2 as FQNEAQ (reference sequence). V dropped 5 bases and J dropped 6 bases, with 13 bases sitting between them. CDR3 sequence: CASSEDGRYEKLFF. CDR3 coding DNA: TGTGCCAGCAGCGAGGACGGGAGATATGAAAAACTGTTTTTT.